The clone carrying this TCR beta chain has just a few counts. The CDR3 spans 14 residues. The germline V gene has CDR1 SQVTM and CDR2 ANQGSEA. V dropped 4 bases and J dropped 2 bases, with 11 bases sitting between them. Researchers attached unique molecular identifiers to individual cDNA molecules. TCRdb redid the calling of the 5' RACE reads with MiXCR, one entry per CDR3 protein. The sample lists about 73,000 distinct CDR3 sequences; approximately 14% were seen once. The source of the sample is a study of early T cells in non-severe SARS-CoV-2 infection. The J gene is TRBJ2-2, the V gene TRBV29-1; D is uncertain. Sequencing was done on a sample of whole blood. The receptor's source is an adult who was a healthcare worker with PCR-confirmed SARS-CoV-2 infection or an uninfected control (not recorded which). The CDR3 protein is CSVGHYLNTGELFF. The CDR3 DNA sequence: TGCAGCGTTGGGCACTACCTTAACACCGGGGAGCTGTTTTTT.